This T cell receptor (beta chain) comes out of a study of human T cells and chemical hapten exposure. A single record per CDR3 protein comes from TCRdb applying MiXCR to the RACE reads. There are about 80,000 distinct CDR3 sequences in the sample; around 15% occur only once, and 4.6% lies in the top ten. As for time point: pre-sensitization, week 0. Treatment indicated: therapeutic diphenylcyclopropenone sensitization with weekly scalp DPC. Donors were 18 to 70-year-old alopecia patients suitable for DPC. After removal of 0 bases from V and 6 bases from J, the junction contained 16 bases not matched to a gene. Germline-derived CDR1 and CDR2 are SGHRS and YFSETQ. This CDR3 is built from 19 residues. As for this clonotype: A read error is possible here, since a much larger clone lies one base away.

The V gene is TRBV5-1, the J gene TRBJ2-7, with TRBD2 identical over 12 bases. The source is a woman aged 45-65 years with alopecia areata. Some clones in this sample may be carry-over from other donors' samples. The source material was whole blood, sampled in connection with sensitization to the hapten diphenylcyclopropenone (DPC). The CDR3 here is CASSLEPSGRVGRSVEQYF. The CDR3 DNA sequence: TGCGCCAGCAGCTTGGAGCCTAGCGGGAGGGTCGGACGATCCGTCGAGCAGTACTTC.